This passage covers 24 T cell receptor beta chains from one sample sequenced in a study of OX40 agonist ivuxolimab in advanced cancers. TCRdb keeps only in-frame clones here, not all; method: immunoSEQ multiplex PCR. This sample carries more than 60,000 clones, 80% to 85% of them seen once, and the ten largest clones take 27%. The source material was CD4+ or CD8+ T cells sorted from blood, sampled in a trial of the OX40 agonist ivuxolimab. These receptor sequences come from an adult with an advanced solid tumor such as melanoma, head and neck, liver or kidney cancer.

The chain uses TRBV7-8 and TRBJ2-1; D is perhaps TRBD2 (5 bases). Germline lookup yields CDR1 SGHVS and CDR2 FQNEAQ. Trimming removed 5 bases from V and 4 bases from J, with 9 bases in between. CDR3 length equals 13 residues. DNA of the CDR3: TGTGCCAGCAGCCGCACTAGTTACAATGAGCAGTTCTTC. It specifies CASSRTSYNEQFF.

V usage is TRBV19 and J usage is TRBJ2-5, with D hard to call. The end of the DNA aligns better with TRBJ2-7, so the J call may be wrong. Germline V gene sequence: CDR1 LNHDA, CDR2 SQIVND (reference sequence). The CDR3 loop spans 14 amino acids. The CDR3 loop is CASSLRNTPYEQYF. The CDR3 region has the DNA TGTGCCAGTAGTCTTCGAAATACCCCCTACGAGCAGTACTTC.

The chain uses TRBV19 and TRBJ2-1; 14 bases align to TRBD2. The V and J ends lost 6 bases and 10 bases, in that order; junction bases with no gene match: 8. The CDR3 is 15 residues long. Germline assignment: CDR1 LNHDA and CDR2 SQIVND (reference sequence). The CDR3 nucleotides are TGTGCCAGTAGCGATGGACTAGCGGGAGGCCCGGAGCAGTTCTTC. Translated: CASSDGLAGGPEQFF.

This chain links TRBV4-2 with TRBJ1-1; 9 nucleotides line up with TRBD1. Germline V gives CDR1 LGHNA, CDR2 YNFKEQ. This CDR3 has 17 amino acids. The V gene end was trimmed by 4 bases and the J gene end by 0 bases; junction bases not matched to a gene: 9. The CDR3: CASSLGQGGWMNTEAFF. CDR3 bases: TGTGCCAGCAGCCTGGGACAGGGCGGCTGGATGAACACTGAAGCTTTCTTT.

This chain uses TRBV7-9 with TRBJ1-1; no clear D gene. V was clipped by 1 base and J by 2 bases, with 2 bases between them. This CDR3 is 12 amino acids long. CDR1 is SEHNR, CDR2 FQNEAQ, per germline (reference sequence). CDR3 region: CASSLDNTEAFF. The DNA for the CDR3 is TGTGCCAGCAGCTTAGATAACACTGAAGCTTTCTTT.

The rearrangement joins TRBV6-1 to TRBJ1-4; D is ambiguous. V was cut by 4 bases and J by 4 bases, with 16 bases left in between. The CDR3 covers 16 residues. Germline assignment: CDR1 MNHNS and CDR2 SASEGT. The CDR3 region is CASSVGVSPDNEKLFF. The DNA for the CDR3 is TGTGCCAGCAGTGTGGGAGTCTCCCCAGATAATGAAAAACTGTTTTTT.

V usage is TRBV4-1 and J usage is TRBJ1-2; D perhaps matches TRBD1 (6 bases). V lost 4 bases, J lost 0 bases, and 9 bases lay in between. The CDR3 is 14 amino acids. Germline V gene lookup returns CDR1 MGHRA and CDR2 YSYEKL. CDR3 residues: CASSPRTANYGYTF. CDR3 DNA sequence: TGCGCCAGCAGCCCCCGGACAGCTAACTATGGCTACACCTTC.

Written as DNA, the CDR3 is TGTGCCAGCAGCCGCTCCGGTGGTGCGGGGGGCTTCCAAGAGACCCAGTACTTC. Amino acid sequence: CASSRSGGAGGFQETQYF. The V call is TRBV7-2, the J call TRBJ2-5; 8 nucleotides agree with TRBD2. Unmatched junction bases numbered 15, after V lost 5 bases and J lost 1 base. There are 18 residues in the CDR3. Germline V gene sequence: CDR1 SGHTA, CDR2 FQGNSA. Drawing the rest from reference TRBV7-2 and TRBJ2-5, the complete variable domain is GAGVSQSPSNKVTEKGKDVELRCDPISGHTALYWYRQSLGQGLEFLIYFQGNSAPDKSGLPSDRFSAERTGGSVSTLTIQRTQQEDSAVYLCASSRSGGAGGFQETQYFGPGTRLLVL.

The J gene is TRBJ1-4, the V gene TRBV4-3, with TRBD1 as a possible D gene (6 bases). Trimming took 2 bases from V and 7 from J, leaving 26 bases between them. The CDR3 is 19 amino acids. Per the germline V gene, CDR1 is LGHNA and CDR2 is YSLEER. The CDR3 protein is CASSQYLGTGKGMGEKLFF. CDR3 coding DNA: TGCGCCAGCAGCCAATATTTGGGCACAGGGAAAGGGATGGGTGAAAAACTGTTTTTT.

V is TRBV10-3 and J is TRBJ1-1; D is ambiguous. CDR3 length: 11 amino acids. V was cut by 6 bases and J by 1 base, with 3 bases left in between. From germline, CDR1 is ENHRY and CDR2 SYGVKD. In DNA form, the CDR3 reads TGTGCCATCAGAAAGAACACTGAAGCTTTCTTT. Amino acids: CAIRKNTEAFF.

The V call is TRBV9, the J call TRBJ1-5; TRBD1 aligns across 8 bases. This CDR3 is 15 amino acids long. Germline loops: CDR1 SGDLS, CDR2 YYNGEE. J was trimmed by 5 bases and V by 3 bases; bases with no gene match: 7. The CDR3 here is CASSAQGAGDQPQHF. The CDR3 region has the DNA TGTGCCAGCAGCGCTCAGGGGGCGGGCGATCAGCCCCAGCATTTT.

V gene TRBV9 combines with J gene TRBJ1-2, with D unclear. With 4 bases removed from V and 4 bases from J, the gap between germline ends came to 14 bases. The germline CDR1 and CDR2 sequences are SGDLS and YYNGEE. This CDR3 is 14 amino acids long. The CDR3 nucleotides read TGTGCCAGCAGCCAACAAGAGCAGGCCTATGGCTACACCTTC. Protein sequence: CASSQQEQAYGYTF.

The chain couples TRBV29-1 to TRBJ1-1, with TRBD1 matching 9 bases. This CDR3 is 16 amino acids long. V shed 4 bases and J 0 bases; nucleotides not matched to a gene: 9. CDR1 and CDR2 (germline): SQVTM, ANQGSEA. Here the CDR3 reads CSVGGTGSLMNTEAFF. The CDR3, as DNA: TGCAGCGTTGGAGGGACAGGGAGTTTGATGAACACTGAAGCTTTCTTT.

The chain combines TRBV4-3 with TRBJ2-5; 7 bases are a match to TRBD1. The CDR3 contains 14 residues. CDR1 LGHNA and CDR2 YSLEER come from the germline V gene. The trim removed 0 bases at V and 4 bases at J, leaving 2 bases unmatched. The CDR3 DNA follows: TGCGCCAGCAGCCAAGACCCAGGGGGAGAGACCCAGTACTTC. It encodes CASSQDPGGETQYF.

The genes are TRBV7-9 and TRBJ2-5; 8 bases map to TRBD1. The last part of the DNA fits TRBJ2-7 better; the J call may be wrong. CDR3 length: 15 amino acids. Per the germline V gene, CDR1 is SEHNR and CDR2 is FQNEAQ (reference sequence). The CDR3 here is CAIFPLGQASYEQYF. The CDR3 coding sequence is TGTGCCATTTTTCCCCTGGGACAGGCCTCCTACGAGCAGTACTTC.

This chain links TRBV7-9 with TRBJ2-3; 10 positions agree with TRBD1. With 5 bases clipped from V and 0 bases from J, the junction kept 8 bases outside the gene matches. The CDR3 sequence is 17 residues long. Germline CDR1 SEHNR, CDR2 FQNEAQ (reference sequence). Here the CDR3 DNA reads TGTGCCAGCAGCATGAGACAGGGGGCTGGTAGCACAGATACGCAGTATTTT. Translating it yields CASSMRQGAGSTDTQYF.

The chain links TRBV30 to TRBJ2-1; 8 nucleotides line up with TRBD1. CDR1 is GTSNPN, CDR2 SVGIG, per germline (reference sequence). The V gene end was trimmed by 5 bases and the J gene end by 0 bases; junction bases not matched to a gene: 9. The CDR3 sequence is 16 residues long. The CDR3 DNA reads as TGTGCCTGGGGAGGATCAGGGGGCACCTCCTACAATGAGCAGTTCTTC. Translating it yields CAWGGSGGTSYNEQFF.

This rearrangement joins TRBV11-2 to TRBJ1-4; weak D call: TRBD1 (6 bases). Per the germline V gene, CDR1 is SGHAT and CDR2 is FQNNGV. CDR3 length equals 15 residues. Deletions cut 0 bases from V and 8 bases from J, with 13 bases between. The CDR3 nucleotides are TGTGCCAGCAGCTTAGAGATAGGGGGAGGGGAAAAACTGTTTTTT. This translates into CASSLEIGGGEKLFF.

The gene calls are TRBV5-6 and TRBJ1-2, with no clear D. Germline CDR1 is SGHDT and CDR2 is YYEEEE. Trimming pared 2 bases from V and 5 bases from J, leaving 10 bases between. The CDR3 extends over 13 amino acids. The CDR3 coding sequence is TGTGCCAGCAGCTTAGTCGACACATATGGCTACACCTTC. It specifies CASSLVDTYGYTF.

The J gene is TRBJ2-7, the V gene TRBV5-4; TRBD2 matches 12 bases. This CDR3 contains 18 residues. The V and J ends lost 4 bases and 5 bases, in that order; junction bases with no gene match: 16. In germline, CDR1 is SGHNT, CDR2 YYREEE (reference sequence). DNA for the CDR3: TGTGCCAGCAGCCCTAGCGGGAGGGGCGCAGCCACTTCCCACGAGCAGTACTTC. Protein product: CASSPSGRGAATSHEQYF. The complete variable domain, with remaining parts taken from reference TRBV5-4 and TRBJ2-7, reads ETGVTQSPTHLIKTRGQQVTLRCSSQSGHNTVSWYQQALGQGPQFIFQYYREEENGRGNFPPRFSGLQFPNYSSELNVNALELDDSALYLCASSPSGRGAATSHEQYFGPGTRLTVT.

The V call is TRBV18, the J call TRBJ2-5; no firm D call. Germline lookup yields CDR1 KGHSH and CDR2 LQKENI. Trimming took off 3 bases at V and 2 bases at J, with 19 bases between the two ends. This CDR3 has 17 amino acids. In DNA, the CDR3 is TGTGCCAGCTCACCTCAGTACATTCCCGCTGGGCAAGAGACCCAGTACTTC. Its translation: CASSPQYIPAGQETQYF.

The chain recombines TRBV28 with TRBJ1-4, with a possible D match to TRBD1 (6 bases). V shed 5 bases and J shed 0 bases, with 10 bases lying between them. Per the germline V gene, CDR1 is MDHEN and CDR2 is SYDVKM. This CDR3 is built from 15 residues. CDR3 nucleotides: TGTGCCAGCAGTCCCGGACAGACAACTAATGAAAAACTGTTTTTT. Its translation is CASSPGQTTNEKLFF.

This clone was counted only a few times. The rearrangement links TRBV28 to TRBJ1-5, with D perhaps TRBD1 (6 bases). CDR1 MDHEN and CDR2 SYDVKM come from the germline V gene. Trimming took off 0 bases at V and 7 bases at J, with 16 bases between the two ends. The length of the CDR3 is 16 residues. The CDR3 DNA reads TGTGCCAGCAGTTTATGGGGGGCCAGGTCTGAGCAGCCCCAGCATTTT. The encoded protein is CASSLWGARSEQPQHF.

The chain recombines TRBV10-3 with TRBJ2-7; D possibly corresponds to TRBD1 (5 bases). The V end lost 3 bases, the J end lost 3 bases, and 9 bases lay between the germline ends. The CDR3 spans 13 residues. Germline V gives CDR1 ENHRY, CDR2 SYGVKD. The CDR3 loop reads CAISEGANYEQYF. The CDR3 nucleotides are TGTGCCATCAGTGAAGGGGCCAACTACGAGCAGTACTTC.